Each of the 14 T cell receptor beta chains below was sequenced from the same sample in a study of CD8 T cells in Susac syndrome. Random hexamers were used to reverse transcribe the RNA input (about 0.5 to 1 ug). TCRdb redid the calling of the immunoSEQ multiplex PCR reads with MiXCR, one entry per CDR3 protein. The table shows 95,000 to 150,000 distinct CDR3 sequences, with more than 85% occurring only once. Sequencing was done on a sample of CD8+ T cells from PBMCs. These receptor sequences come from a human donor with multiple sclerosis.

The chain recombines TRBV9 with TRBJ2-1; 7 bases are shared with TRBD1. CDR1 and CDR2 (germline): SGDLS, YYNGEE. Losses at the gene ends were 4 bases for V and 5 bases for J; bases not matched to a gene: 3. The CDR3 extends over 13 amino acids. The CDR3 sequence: CASSLGTDNEQFF. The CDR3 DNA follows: TGTGCCAGCAGCTTGGGGACAGACAATGAGCAGTTCTTC.

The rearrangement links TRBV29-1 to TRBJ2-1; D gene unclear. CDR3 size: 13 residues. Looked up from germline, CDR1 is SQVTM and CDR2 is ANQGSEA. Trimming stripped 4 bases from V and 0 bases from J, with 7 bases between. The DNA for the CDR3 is TGCAGCGTTGTGATAGACTCCTACAATGAGCAGTTCTTC. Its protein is CSVVIDSYNEQFF.

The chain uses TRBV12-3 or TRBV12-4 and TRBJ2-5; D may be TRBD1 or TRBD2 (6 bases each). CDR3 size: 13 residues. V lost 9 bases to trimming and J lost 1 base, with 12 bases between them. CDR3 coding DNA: TGTGCCAGTGGAGGGGGACTCCAAGAGACCCAGTACTTC. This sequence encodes CASGGGLQETQYF.

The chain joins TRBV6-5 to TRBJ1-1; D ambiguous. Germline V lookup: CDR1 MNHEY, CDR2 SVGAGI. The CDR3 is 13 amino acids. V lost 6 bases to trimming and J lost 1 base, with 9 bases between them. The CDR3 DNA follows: TGTGCCAGCAGACGCGGGGAGAACACTGAAGCTTTCTTT. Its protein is CASRRGENTEAFF.

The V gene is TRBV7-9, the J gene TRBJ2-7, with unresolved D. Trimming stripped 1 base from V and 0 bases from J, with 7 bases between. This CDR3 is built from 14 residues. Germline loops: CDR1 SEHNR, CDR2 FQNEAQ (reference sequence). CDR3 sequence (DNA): TGTGCCAGCAGCTTAGTGGTTACCTCCTACGAGCAGTACTTC. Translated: CASSLVVTSYEQYF.

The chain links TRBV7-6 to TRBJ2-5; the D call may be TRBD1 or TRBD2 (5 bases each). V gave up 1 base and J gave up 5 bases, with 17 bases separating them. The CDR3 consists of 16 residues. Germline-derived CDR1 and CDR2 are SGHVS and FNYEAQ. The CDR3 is CASSLETGTSGETQYF. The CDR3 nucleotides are TGTGCCAGCAGCTTAGAAACCGGGACCTCTGGGGAGACCCAGTACTTC.

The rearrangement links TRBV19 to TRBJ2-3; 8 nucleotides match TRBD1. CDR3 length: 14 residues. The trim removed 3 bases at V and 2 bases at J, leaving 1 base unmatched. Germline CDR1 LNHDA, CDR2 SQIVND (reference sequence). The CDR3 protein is CASSMTGATDTQYF. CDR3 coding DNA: TGTGCCAGTAGTATGACAGGGGCCACAGATACGCAGTATTTT.

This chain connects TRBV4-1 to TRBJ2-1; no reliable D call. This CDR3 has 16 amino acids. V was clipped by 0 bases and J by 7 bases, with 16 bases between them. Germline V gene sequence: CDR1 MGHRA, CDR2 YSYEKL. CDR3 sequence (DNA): TGCGCCAGCAGCCAAGATACGAAGGGATGGTCGAATGAGCAGTTCTTC. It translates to CASSQDTKGWSNEQFF.

This chain's CDR3 is CASSQQGGGLNTDTQYF. In nucleotides, the CDR3 is TGTGCCAGCAGCCAACAGGGCGGGGGACTAAACACAGATACGCAGTATTTT. The genes are TRBV9 and TRBJ2-3; possible D gene TRBD2, 7 bases. This CDR3 has 17 amino acids. V gave up 4 bases and J gave up 2 bases, with 20 bases separating them. Per the germline V gene, CDR1 is SGDLS and CDR2 is YYNGEE.

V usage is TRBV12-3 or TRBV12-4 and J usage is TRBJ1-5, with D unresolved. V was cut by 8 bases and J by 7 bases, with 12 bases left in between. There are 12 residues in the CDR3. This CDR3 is CASRHGGQPQHF. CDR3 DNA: TGTGCCAGCCGACATGGCGGCCAGCCCCAGCATTTT.

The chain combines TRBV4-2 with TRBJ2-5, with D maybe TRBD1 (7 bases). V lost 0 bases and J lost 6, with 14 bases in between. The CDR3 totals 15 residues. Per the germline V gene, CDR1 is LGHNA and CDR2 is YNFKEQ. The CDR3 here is CASSQDEEGAKTQYF. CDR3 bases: TGTGCCAGCAGCCAAGATGAGGAGGGGGCAAAGACCCAGTACTTC.

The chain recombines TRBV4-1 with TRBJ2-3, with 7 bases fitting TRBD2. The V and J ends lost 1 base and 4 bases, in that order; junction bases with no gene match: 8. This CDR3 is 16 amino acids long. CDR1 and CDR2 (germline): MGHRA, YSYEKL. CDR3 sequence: CASSQGVSGKADTQYF. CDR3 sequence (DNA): TGCGCCAGCAGCCAAGGGGTCAGCGGGAAAGCAGATACGCAGTATTTT.

CDR3 nucleotide sequence: TGTGCCAGCAGTTATAGGGGGCATAACTATGGCTACACCTTC. It translates to CASSYRGHNYGYTF. The chain uses TRBV6-5 and TRBJ1-2; 7 positions match TRBD1. Losses at the gene ends were 3 bases for V and 1 base for J; bases not matched to a gene: 2. The V gene's germline CDR1 is MNHEY and CDR2 SVGAGI. CDR3 length: 14 residues.

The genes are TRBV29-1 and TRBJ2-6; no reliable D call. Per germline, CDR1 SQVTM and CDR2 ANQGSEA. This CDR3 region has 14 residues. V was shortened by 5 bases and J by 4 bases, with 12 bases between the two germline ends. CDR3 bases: TGCAGCGTTCTAGGGTCCCCCGGGGCCAACGTCCTGACTTTC. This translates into CSVLGSPGANVLTF.